This T cell receptor (beta chain) was found in a study of identical twins. Whole-study findings and limits: Conclusions rested on cross-sectional statistics rather than following the same donors. Within cord blood, abundant beta clonotypes carried fewer insertions, but memory repertoires showed no such trend.

The donors were all healthy and Caucasian. This clonotype was seen ten or more times. Its antigen is as yet unknown. A universal primer site came from template switching; cDNA carried unique molecular identifiers. TCRdb recomputed calls from the 5' RACE reads with MiXCR, one row per CDR3 protein. Here the sample spans about 220,000 distinct CDR3 sequences, roughly a tenth being singletons. The CDR3 totals 13 residues. The germline V gene has CDR1 MNHNY and CDR2 SVGAGI (reference sequence). Trimming took off 6 bases at V and 3 bases at J, with 12 bases between the two ends. Sequenced sample: memory (CD45RO+) T cells sorted from blood. The source of this sequence is a woman between 18 and 29 years old in good health. V and J are TRBV6-6 and TRBJ2-7; possibly TRBD2 for D (5 bases). The CDR3 DNA is TGTGCCAGCAGCCTCACTAGGAGCTACGAGCAGTACTTC. It translates to CASSLTRSYEQYF.